The rows below give T cell receptor beta chains drawn from one sample of a study of cytomegalovirus exposure and HLA in healthy donors. TCRdb keeps only in-frame clones here, not all; method: immunoSEQ multiplex PCR. The sample contains about 110,000 clones, 74% of which appear only once. The specimen was PBMCs. Receptors originate from a man aged 50 to 60 in good health and CMV-seropositive. Both conserved end residues are part of each CDR3. The D gene is left open where the match is weak. Clone size is stated in some rows and not others, as once, few, many or a class when expanded.

v_gene: TRBV28
abundance: .
j_gene: TRBJ2-7
d_gene: TRBD1
CDR3aa: CASSPPGQGPYEQYF
CDR3nt: TGTGCCAGCAGTCCACCAGGACAGGGGCCTTACGAGCAGTACTTC

v_gene: TRBV7-9
abundance: .
j_gene: TRBJ2-7
d_gene: .
CDR3aa: CASSLRDTSYEQYF
CDR3nt: TGTGCCAGCAGTCTCCGGGACACCTCCTACGAGCAGTACTTC

v_gene: TRBV6-1
abundance: .
j_gene: TRBJ1-2
d_gene: .
CDR3aa: CASSRTANYGYTF
CDR3nt: TGTGCCAGCAGTCGGACTGCTAACTATGGCTACACCTTC

v_gene: TRBV2
abundance: .
j_gene: TRBJ1-1
d_gene: .
CDR3aa: CASQVRNTEAFF
CDR3nt: TGTGCCAGCCAGGTCAGGAACACTGAAGCTTTCTTT

v_gene: TRBV2
abundance: .
j_gene: TRBJ2-3
d_gene: .
CDR3aa: CASSPGLGGTDTQYF
CDR3nt: TGTGCCAGCAGTCCCGGTCTCGGAGGAACAGATACGCAGTATTTT

v_gene: TRBV5-6
abundance: .
j_gene: TRBJ2-2
d_gene: .
CDR3aa: CASSLEVLGAGELFF
CDR3nt: TGTGCCAGCAGCTTGGAGGTTCTGGGAGCCGGGGAGCTGTTTTTT

v_gene: TRBV5-4
abundance: .
j_gene: TRBJ2-7
d_gene: .
CDR3aa: CASSLEPRSDYEQYF
CDR3nt: TGTGCCAGCAGCTTGGAACCACGGAGTGACTACGAGCAGTACTTC

v_gene: TRBV30
abundance: .
j_gene: TRBJ2-1
d_gene: TRBD1
CDR3aa: CAWGTGSSYNEQFF
CDR3nt: TGTGCCTGGGGGACAGGTAGCTCCTACAATGAGCAGTTCTTC

v_gene: TRBV2
abundance: .
j_gene: TRBJ1-1
d_gene: .
CDR3aa: CASLLYTEAFF
CDR3nt: TGTGCCAGCCTACTCTACACTGAAGCTTTCTTT

v_gene: TRBV9
abundance: few
j_gene: TRBJ2-2
d_gene: .
CDR3aa: CASSPGGGYTGELFF
CDR3nt: TGTGCCAGCAGCCCCGGTGGAGGTTACACCGGGGAGCTGTTTTTT

v_gene: TRBV9
abundance: .
j_gene: TRBJ2-5
d_gene: .
CDR3aa: CASSLGAGQETQYF
CDR3nt: TGTGCCAGCAGCCTAGGGGCAGGCCAAGAGACCCAGTACTTC

v_gene: TRBV7-2
abundance: medium-sized
j_gene: TRBJ2-1
d_gene: TRBD2
CDR3aa: CASSLELAGTYEQFF
CDR3nt: TGTGCCAGCAGCTTAGAACTAGCGGGGACTTATGAGCAGTTCTTC

v_gene: TRBV6-1
abundance: .
j_gene: TRBJ2-5
d_gene: .
CDR3aa: CASALEYGQETQYF
CDR3nt: TGTGCCAGCGCCCTGGAGTACGGGCAAGAGACCCAGTACTTC

v_gene: TRBV2
abundance: .
j_gene: TRBJ1-2
d_gene: .
CDR3aa: CASSEGSRGYGYTF
CDR3nt: TGTGCCAGCAGTGAAGGGTCGAGGGGGTATGGCTACACCTTC

v_gene: TRBV4-2
abundance: .
j_gene: TRBJ2-5
d_gene: TRBD1
CDR3aa: CASSQTGTDKETQYF
CDR3nt: TGTGCCAGCAGCCAAACCGGGACAGACAAAGAGACCCAGTACTTC

v_gene: TRBV18
abundance: once
j_gene: TRBJ2-1
d_gene: .
CDR3aa: CASSAPAQGYNEQFF
CDR3nt: TGTGCCAGCTCAGCCCCGGCACAGGGATACAATGAGCAGTTCTTC

v_gene: TRBV6-1
abundance: .
j_gene: TRBJ1-3
d_gene: .
CDR3aa: CASSEIGDIRSGNTIYF
CDR3nt: TGTGCCAGCAGTGAAATAGGGGACATCCGATCTGGAAACACCATATATTTT

v_gene: TRBV2
abundance: .
j_gene: TRBJ1-1
d_gene: .
CDR3aa: CASSGSSLNTEAFF
CDR3nt: TGTGCCAGCAGCGGGTCCTCCCTGAACACTGAAGCTTTCTTT

v_gene: TRBV6-1
abundance: .
j_gene: TRBJ2-1
d_gene: TRBD2
CDR3aa: CASRTSGDDEQFF
CDR3nt: TGTGCCAGCAGGACTAGCGGGGACGATGAGCAGTTCTTC

v_gene: TRBV6-1
abundance: .
j_gene: TRBJ2-2
d_gene: .
CDR3aa: CASRLQGINTGELFF
CDR3nt: TGTGCCAGCAGGTTACAGGGAATAAACACCGGGGAGCTGTTTTTT

v_gene: TRBV5-1
abundance: .
j_gene: TRBJ2-7
d_gene: .
CDR3aa: CASSPAGGYYEQYF
CDR3nt: TGCGCCAGCAGCCCGGCCGGGGGTTACTACGAGCAGTACTTC

v_gene: TRBV11-2
abundance: few
j_gene: TRBJ1-3
d_gene: .
CDR3aa: CASTLGGTYSGNTIYF
CDR3nt: TGTGCCAGCACCTTGGGGGGGACCTACTCTGGAAACACCATATATTTT

v_gene: TRBV19
abundance: .
j_gene: TRBJ1-5
d_gene: .
CDR3aa: CATAGGDAQPQHF
CDR3nt: TGTGCCACGGCGGGGGGTGACGCTCAGCCCCAGCATTTT

v_gene: TRBV19
abundance: .
j_gene: TRBJ2-2
d_gene: TRBD2
CDR3aa: CASSPGSGRTGELFF
CDR3nt: TGTGCCAGTAGCCCTGGAAGCGGGAGGACCGGGGAGCTGTTTTTT

v_gene: TRBV14
abundance: .
j_gene: TRBJ2-3
d_gene: TRBD1
CDR3aa: CASSHLDRGLTDTQYF
CDR3nt: TGTGCCAGCAGCCATCTTGACAGGGGCCTCACAGATACGCAGTATTTT

v_gene: TRBV5-1
abundance: once
j_gene: TRBJ1-2
d_gene: .
CDR3aa: CASSLEGQTIAFYGYTF
CDR3nt: TGCGCCAGCAGCTTGGAGGGACAAACTATCGCCTTCTATGGCTACACCTTC

v_gene: TRBV9
abundance: .
j_gene: TRBJ2-3
d_gene: TRBD1
CDR3aa: CASSVTDRGWTDTQYF
CDR3nt: TGTGCCAGCAGCGTAACCGACAGGGGTTGGACAGATACGCAGTATTTT

v_gene: TRBV19
abundance: .
j_gene: TRBJ2-3
d_gene: TRBD2
CDR3aa: CASSHRTSGAHTDTQYF
CDR3nt: TGTGCCAGTAGTCACCGGACTAGCGGGGCGCACACAGATACGCAGTATTTT

v_gene: TRBV7-9
abundance: .
j_gene: TRBJ1-2
d_gene: .
CDR3aa: CSSSPNGYTF
CDR3nt: TGTTCCAGCAGCCCCAATGGCTACACCTTC

v_gene: TRBV9
abundance: .
j_gene: TRBJ1-1
d_gene: .
CDR3aa: CASSNRDTEAFF
CDR3nt: TGTGCCAGCAGCAACAGGGACACTGAAGCTTTCTTT